The clone carrying this T cell receptor (beta chain) was detected ten times or more. The entry originates in a study of T-cell reconstitution after alpha-beta-depleted transplantation in children. V trimming: 1 base; J trimming: 5 bases; junction bases outside the gene matches: 4. CDR1 is SGHRS and CDR2 is YFSETQ in the germline V gene. This CDR3 contains 14 residues. A TCRbeta library incorporating unique molecular identifiers was prepared. Each CDR3 protein is one row after TCRdb ran MiXCR on the PCR reads. The sample includes approximately 200,000 distinct CDR3 sequences, more than 14% of them seen just once.

The gene calls are TRBV5-1 and TRBJ1-1, with TRBD1 identical over 8 bases. The TCR sequence derives from a human donor who donated a stem cell graft to a child with acute lymphoblastic leukemia. The sequencing used PBMCs from the stem cell graft donor, collected from the stem cell graft. The DNA for the CDR3 is TGCGCCAGCAGCTTGTATCAGGGGGCAACTGAAGCTTTCTTT. The encoded protein is CASSLYQGATEAFF.